These 24 T cell receptor beta chains were all obtained from the same sample, sequenced in a study of blood T cell repertoires in COVID-19. Generated by immunoSEQ multiplex PCR, the TCRdb table keeps only in-frame clones and is missing some. This table has over 200,000 clones, about 76% appearing once. Sequencing was done on a sample of PBMCs or T cells enriched from blood (not recorded which). The receptors were gathered from a woman in her fifties or sixties with acute COVID-19.

The J gene is TRBJ2-3, the V gene TRBV5-1, with 10 bases fitting TRBD2. The CDR3 totals 15 residues. Germline values: CDR1 SGHRS, CDR2 YFSETQ. Trimming cost V 1 base and J 1 base; bases outside gene matches: 0. The CDR3 DNA is TGCGCCAGCAGCTTGACTAGCGGGGGCACAGATACGCAGTATTTT. This translates into CASSLTSGGTDTQYF. Based on the CDR3 plus reference TRBV5-1 and TRBJ2-3, the full variable domain is KAGVTQTPRYLIKTRGQQVTLSCSPISGHRSVSWYQQTPGQGLQFLFEYFSETQRNKGNFPGRFSGRQFSNSRSEMNVSTLELGDSALYLCASSLTSGGTDTQYFGPGTRLTVL.

This chain links TRBV10-3 with TRBJ2-7; perhaps TRBD1 as D (6 bases). The ends were cut back, 3 bases at V and 2 bases at J, with 17 bases in the middle. The germline V gene encodes CDR1 ENHRY and CDR2 SYGVKD. This CDR3 region has 16 residues. The CDR3 sequence: CAISDRSLGAPYEQYF. The CDR3 DNA reads as TGTGCCATCAGTGACCGATCATTGGGGGCTCCCTACGAGCAGTACTTC.

The chain couples TRBV5-6 to TRBJ2-1, with TRBD2 identical over 7 bases. V was clipped by 1 base and J by 5 bases; unmatched bases: 6. CDR1 is SGHDT and CDR2 is YYEEEE in the germline V gene. The CDR3 consists of 15 residues. The CDR3 protein is CASSLTGGPNNEQFF. As DNA, the CDR3 is TGTGCCAGCAGCTTGACGGGGGGACCAAACAATGAGCAGTTCTTC.

The chain joins TRBV18 to TRBJ2-5; TRBD1 matches at 8 bases. CDR3 length: 16 residues. Per the germline V gene, CDR1 is KGHSH and CDR2 is LQKENI. Unmatched junction bases numbered 10, after V lost 3 bases and J lost 4 bases. The CDR3 sequence: CASSPPKGQGGETQYF. In DNA form, the CDR3 reads TGTGCCAGCTCACCCCCGAAAGGACAGGGAGGAGAGACCCAGTACTTC.

The chain is built from TRBV10-3 and TRBJ2-7; the D is unclear. Trimming pared 1 base from V and 2 bases from J, leaving 3 bases between. CDR1 is ENHRY, CDR2 SYGVKD, per germline. This CDR3 has 12 residues. In DNA, the CDR3 is TGTGCCATCAGTGAGTGGCCCTACGAGCAGTACTTC. Translating gives CAISEWPYEQYF.

The genes are TRBV5-4 and TRBJ1-6; D remains ambiguous. Deletions cut 3 bases from V and 9 bases from J, with 10 bases between. The CDR3 loop spans 13 amino acids. Germline V gene data show CDR1 as SGHNT and CDR2 as YYREEE (reference sequence). This CDR3 is CASSWSGSSPLHF. The CDR3 nucleotides are TGTGCCAGCAGCTGGAGCGGGAGTTCACCCCTCCACTTT.

The gene calls are TRBV27 and TRBJ1-2, with 7 bases identical to TRBD1. CDR3 length: 15 amino acids. V was clipped by 1 base and J by 4 bases; unmatched bases: 6. CDR1 is MNHEY and CDR2 is SMNVEV in the germline V gene (reference sequence). This CDR3 reads CASSLLVGGVYGYTF. Written as DNA, the CDR3 is TGTGCCAGCAGTTTATTGGTAGGGGGCGTCTATGGCTACACCTTC.

The chain combines TRBV15 with TRBJ2-5, with TRBD2 matching 9 bases. V lost 3 bases to trimming and J lost 5 bases; unmatched junction nucleotides: 7. The CDR3 loop spans 15 amino acids. CDR1 and CDR2 from the germline V gene are LNHNV and YYDKDF (reference sequence). CDR3 sequence: CATSSLSGGRETQYF. The CDR3 DNA reads as TGTGCCACCAGCAGTTTAAGCGGGGGGCGCGAGACCCAGTACTTC. The full variable domain, with the rest looked up from reference TRBV15 and TRBJ2-5, is DAMVIQNPRYQVTQFGKPVTLSCSQTLNHNVMYWYQQKSSQAPKLLFHYYDKDFNNEADTPDNFQSRRPNTSFCFLDIRSPGLGDTAMYLCATSSLSGGRETQYFGPGTRLLVL.

This chain joins TRBV6-2 or TRBV6-3 and TRBJ2-7; a weak D match, TRBD2 (6 bases). Germline V gives CDR1 MNHEY, CDR2 SVGEGT. The CDR3 extends over 14 amino acids. V lost 4 bases to trimming and J lost 2 bases, with 12 bases between them. CDR3 amino acids: CASSSIGGAYEQYF. The CDR3 DNA follows: TGTGCCAGCAGTTCTATCGGGGGTGCCTACGAGCAGTACTTC.

The gene calls are TRBV10-3 and TRBJ1-4, with 10 bases identical to TRBD1. The CDR3 is 15 amino acids. CDR1 ENHRY and CDR2 SYGVKD come from the germline V gene. V gave up 10 bases and J gave up 7 bases; unmatched junction bases: 12. CDR3 nucleotide sequence: TGTGCCACTGGGGCGACAGGGGGCGCGACTGAAAAACTGTTTTTT. The encoded protein is CATGATGGATEKLFF.

J is TRBJ2-7 and V is TRBV2, with 9 bases aligning to TRBD1. The germline CDR1 and CDR2 sequences are SNHLY and FYNNEI. The CDR3 has 14 amino acids. V dropped 2 bases and J dropped 5; count of bases not matched to a gene: 4. CDR3 in DNA: TGTGCCAGCAGTGAATGGGACAGGGTCAACGAGCAGTACTTC. Translation: CASSEWDRVNEQYF. The complete variable domain, with remaining parts taken from reference TRBV2 and TRBJ2-7, reads EPEVTQTPSHQVTQMGQEVILRCVPISNHLYFYWYRQILGQKVEFLVSFYNNEISEKSEIFDDQFSVERPDGSNFTLKIRSTKLEDSAMYFCASSEWDRVNEQYFGPGTRLTVT.

This chain joins TRBV7-6 and TRBJ1-6, with unresolved D. Per germline, CDR1 SGHVS and CDR2 FNYEAQ. V lost 1 base and J 10 bases, leaving 8 bases between the germline ends. The CDR3 extends over 13 amino acids. In nucleotides, the CDR3 is TGTGCCAGCAGCTTAGACGGAGCCTCACCCCTCCACTTT. It is translated as CASSLDGASPLHF.

The V call is TRBV28, the J call TRBJ1-3; 7 positions agree with TRBD1. V was clipped by 4 bases and J by 2 bases; unmatched bases: 8. Germline CDR1 and CDR2: MDHEN and SYDVKM. The CDR3 is 16 amino acids. The CDR3 reads CASSSHTGAAGNTIYF. The DNA for the CDR3 is TGTGCCAGCAGTTCTCACACAGGGGCGGCTGGAAACACCATATATTTT. The full variable domain, rest sourced from reference TRBV28 and TRBJ1-3, is DVKVTQSSRYLVKRTGEKVFLECVQDMDHENMFWYRQDPGLGLRLIYFSYDVKMKEKGDIPEGYSVSREKKERFSLILESASTNQTSMYLCASSSHTGAAGNTIYFGEGSWLTVV.

The CDR3 nucleotides are TGTGCCAGCAGCTTAGAAGGGACAGTTAGCAATCAGCCCCAGCATTTT. This encodes CASSLEGTVSNQPQHF. The chain couples TRBV7-2 to TRBJ1-5; TRBD1 aligns across 7 bases. From germline, CDR1 is SGHTA and CDR2 FQGNSA. CDR3 length: 16 amino acids. Trimming took 1 base from V and 0 from J; bases not matched to a gene: 3.

The chain links TRBV5-1 to TRBJ1-1; 10 positions match TRBD1. V gave up 3 bases and J gave up 3 bases; unmatched junction bases: 14. This CDR3 has 18 residues. Germline V gene data show CDR1 as SGHRS and CDR2 as YFSETQ. The CDR3 is CASSSVQRQGAGYTEAFF. The CDR3 nucleotides are TGCGCCAGCAGCTCCGTACAGAGACAGGGGGCTGGGTACACTGAAGCTTTCTTT.

The chain has TRBV5-1 and TRBJ1-2; no reliable D call. Trimming pared 4 bases from V and 5 bases from J, leaving 21 bases between. This CDR3 region has 16 residues. The V gene's germline CDR1 is SGHRS and CDR2 YFSETQ. CDR3 DNA sequence: TGCGCCAGCAGCCCCGGGGAGAGTCTCCTGGGTTATGGCTACACCTTC. It codes for CASSPGESLLGYGYTF. The entire variable domain, with the rest obtained from reference TRBV5-1 and TRBJ1-2, is as follows: KAGVTQTPRYLIKTRGQQVTLSCSPISGHRSVSWYQQTPGQGLQFLFEYFSETQRNKGNFPGRFSGRQFSNSRSEMNVSTLELGDSALYLCASSPGESLLGYGYTFGSGTRLTVV.

The chain links TRBV2 to TRBJ2-2; D call uncertain. CDR3 length: 13 amino acids. Germline loops: CDR1 SNHLY, CDR2 FYNNEI. Trimming pared 4 bases from V and 6 bases from J, leaving 9 bases between. CDR3 in amino acids: CASSGLRAGELFF. The CDR3 DNA sequence: TGTGCCAGCAGTGGATTAAGAGCCGGGGAGCTGTTTTTT.

The rearrangement links TRBV4-1 to TRBJ1-3; D may be TRBD1 (5 bases). Germline-derived CDR1 and CDR2 are MGHRA and YSYEKL. The CDR3 sequence is 15 residues long. Trimming pared 1 base from V and 5 bases from J, leaving 12 bases between. CDR3 amino acids: CASSQVWTQRNTIYF. The CDR3 region has the DNA TGCGCCAGCAGCCAAGTTTGGACACAAAGAAACACCATATATTTT.

This clone has just one count. The genes are TRBV2 and TRBJ2-3; tentatively, D is TRBD2 (6 bases). Trimming removed 6 bases at V and 0 bases at J, with 13 bases between. Germline loops: CDR1 SNHLY, CDR2 FYNNEI. The CDR3 spans 15 residues. CDR3 sequence reads: CASSLTAGSTDTQYF. As DNA, the CDR3 is TGTGCCAGCAGCCTCACGGCGGGGAGCACAGATACGCAGTATTTT.

This clone was counted a few times. The CDR3 reads CASSLGGQGTSNGYTF. The CDR3 DNA sequence: TGTGCCAGCAGCTTAGGGGGGCAGGGGACCTCTAATGGCTACACCTTC. The genes are TRBV7-2 and TRBJ1-2; a weak D match, TRBD1 (6 bases). The CDR3 extends over 16 amino acids. Trimming left V 1 base short and J 6 bases short, with 18 bases between. The germline CDR1 and CDR2 sequences are SGHTA and FQGNSA.

The chain employs TRBV4-2 and TRBJ2-7, with 9 bases lining up with TRBD2. V lost 8 bases and J lost 4; bases outside the gene matches: 6. The CDR3 runs 13 residues. Germline CDR1 LGHNA, CDR2 YNFKEQ. CDR3 coding DNA: TGTGCCAGCGCGGCAACTAGCGGGTACGAGCAGTACTTC. Protein sequence: CASAATSGYEQYF.

The gene calls are TRBV2 and TRBJ1-2; D may be TRBD1 (5 bases). Looked up from germline, CDR1 is SNHLY and CDR2 is FYNNEI. Deletions cut 1 base from V and 6 bases from J, with 12 bases between. This CDR3 has 14 amino acids. In DNA, the CDR3 is TGTGCCAGCAGTGAAGTTACGTCAGGGCATGGCTACACCTTC. Translating gives CASSEVTSGHGYTF.

V is TRBV11-2 and J is TRBJ2-7; 10 bases match TRBD1. CDR3 length equals 15 residues. V was pared by 3 bases and J by 3 bases, with 5 bases of the junction left unmatched. Germline V CDR1 and CDR2: SGHAT, FQNNGV. The chain's CDR3 is CASSFSGTGVYEQYF. CDR3 in DNA: TGTGCCAGCAGCTTTTCCGGGACAGGGGTCTACGAGCAGTACTTC.

The rearrangement links TRBV9 to TRBJ1-1; no clear D. The CDR3 contains 14 residues. V lost 0 bases and J lost 7, with 13 bases in between. Germline-derived CDR1 and CDR2 are SGDLS and YYNGEE. CDR3 loop: CASSVVPLSGEAFF. CDR3 nucleotides: TGTGCCAGCAGCGTAGTCCCCCTCAGCGGTGAAGCTTTCTTT.